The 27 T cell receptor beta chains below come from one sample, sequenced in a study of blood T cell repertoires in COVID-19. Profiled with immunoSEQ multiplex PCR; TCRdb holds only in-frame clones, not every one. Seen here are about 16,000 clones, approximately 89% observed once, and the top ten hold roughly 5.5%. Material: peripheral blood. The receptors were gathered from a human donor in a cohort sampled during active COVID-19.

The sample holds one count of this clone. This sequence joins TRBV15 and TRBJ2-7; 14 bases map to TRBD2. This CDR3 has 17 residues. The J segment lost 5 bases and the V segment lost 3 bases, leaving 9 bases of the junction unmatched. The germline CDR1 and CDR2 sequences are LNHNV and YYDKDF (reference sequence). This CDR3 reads CATSSTGLAGVEHEQYF. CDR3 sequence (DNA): TGTGCCACCAGCAGCACGGGACTAGCGGGAGTGGAGCACGAGCAGTACTTC.

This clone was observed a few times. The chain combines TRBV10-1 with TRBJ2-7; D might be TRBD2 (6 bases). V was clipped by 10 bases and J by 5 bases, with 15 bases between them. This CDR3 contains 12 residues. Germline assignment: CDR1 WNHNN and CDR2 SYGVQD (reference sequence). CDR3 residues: CATGTGPHEQYF. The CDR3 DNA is TGCGCCACCGGGACTGGGCCCCACGAGCAGTACTTC.

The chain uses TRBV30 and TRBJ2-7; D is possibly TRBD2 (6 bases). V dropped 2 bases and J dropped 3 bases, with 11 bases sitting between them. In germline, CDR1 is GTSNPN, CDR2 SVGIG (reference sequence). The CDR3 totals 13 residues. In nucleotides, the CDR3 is TGTGCCTGGAGTACCAGGGAGGTCTACGAGCAGTACTTC. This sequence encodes CAWSTREVYEQYF. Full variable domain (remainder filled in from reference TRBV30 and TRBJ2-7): SQTIHQWPATLVQPVGSPLSLECTVEGTSNPNLYWYRQAAGRGLQLLFYSVGIGQISSEVPQNLSASRPQDRQFILSSKKLLLSDSGFYLCAWSTREVYEQYFGPGTRLTVT.

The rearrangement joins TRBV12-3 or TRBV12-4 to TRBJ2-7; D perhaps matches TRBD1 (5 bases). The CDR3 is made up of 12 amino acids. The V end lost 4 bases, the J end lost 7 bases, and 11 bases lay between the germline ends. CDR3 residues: CASSSSTGEQYF. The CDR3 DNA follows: TGTGCCAGCAGTTCCTCCACAGGAGAGCAGTACTTC.

The CDR3 loop reads CASSLEGLAAYEQYF. The CDR3 coding sequence is TGCGCCAGCAGCTTGGAAGGACTAGCGGCCTACGAGCAGTACTTC. The chain links TRBV5-1 to TRBJ2-7, with 10 positions matching TRBD2. This CDR3 is 15 amino acids long. Germline V gene lookup returns CDR1 SGHRS and CDR2 YFSETQ. Unmatched junction bases numbered 2, after V lost 0 bases and J lost 2 bases.

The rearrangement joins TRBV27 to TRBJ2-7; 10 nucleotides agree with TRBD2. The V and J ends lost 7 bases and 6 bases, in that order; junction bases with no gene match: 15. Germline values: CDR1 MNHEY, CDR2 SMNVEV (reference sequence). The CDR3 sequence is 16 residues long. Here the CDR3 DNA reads TGTGCCAGCACCCGAAGAGGTCTAGCGGGAGTCTCCGAGCAGTACTTC. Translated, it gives CASTRRGLAGVSEQYF.

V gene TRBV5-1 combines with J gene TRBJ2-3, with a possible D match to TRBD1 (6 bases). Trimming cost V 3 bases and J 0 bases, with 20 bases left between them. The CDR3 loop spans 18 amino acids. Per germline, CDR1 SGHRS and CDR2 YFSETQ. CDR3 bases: TGCGCCAGCAGCTCGATAACAACAGGGCACCCTAGCACAGATACGCAGTATTTT. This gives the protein CASSSITTGHPSTDTQYF. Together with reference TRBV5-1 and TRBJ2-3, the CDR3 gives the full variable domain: KAGVTQTPRYLIKTRGQQVTLSCSPISGHRSVSWYQQTPGQGLQFLFEYFSETQRNKGNFPGRFSGRQFSNSRSEMNVSTLELGDSALYLCASSSITTGHPSTDTQYFGPGTRLTVL.

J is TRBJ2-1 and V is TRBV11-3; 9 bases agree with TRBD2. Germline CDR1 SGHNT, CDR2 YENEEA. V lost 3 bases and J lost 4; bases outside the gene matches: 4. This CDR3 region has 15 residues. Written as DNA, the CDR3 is TGTGCCAGCAGCTTGAGACTAGCGGAGTACAATGAGCAGTTCTTC. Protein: CASSLRLAEYNEQFF.

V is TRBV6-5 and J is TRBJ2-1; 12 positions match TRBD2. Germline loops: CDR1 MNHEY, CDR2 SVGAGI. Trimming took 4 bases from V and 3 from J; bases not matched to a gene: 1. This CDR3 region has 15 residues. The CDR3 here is CASSLTSGSYNEQFF. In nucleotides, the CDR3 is TGTGCCAGCAGTTTGACTAGCGGGAGCTACAATGAGCAGTTCTTC.

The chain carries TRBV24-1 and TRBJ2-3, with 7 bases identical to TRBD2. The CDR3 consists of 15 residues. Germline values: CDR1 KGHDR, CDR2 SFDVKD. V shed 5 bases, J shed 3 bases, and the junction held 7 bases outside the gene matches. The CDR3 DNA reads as TGTGCCACCAGTGGGGTCGGGAGGCCAACAGATACGCAGTATTTT. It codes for CATSGVGRPTDTQYF.

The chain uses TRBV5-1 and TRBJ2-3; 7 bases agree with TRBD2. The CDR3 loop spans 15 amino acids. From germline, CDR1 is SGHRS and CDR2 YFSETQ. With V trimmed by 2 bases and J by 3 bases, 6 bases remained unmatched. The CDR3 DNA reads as TGCGCCAGCAGCTTCCGGGAGGTGAGGACAGATACGCAGTATTTT. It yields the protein CASSFREVRTDTQYF.

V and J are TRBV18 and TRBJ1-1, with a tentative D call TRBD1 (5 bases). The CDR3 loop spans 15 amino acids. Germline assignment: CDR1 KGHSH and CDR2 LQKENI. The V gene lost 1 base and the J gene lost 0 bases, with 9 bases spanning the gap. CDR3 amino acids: CASSPQNRLNTEAFF. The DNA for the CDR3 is TGTGCCAGCTCACCACAGAACAGGTTGAACACTGAAGCTTTCTTT.

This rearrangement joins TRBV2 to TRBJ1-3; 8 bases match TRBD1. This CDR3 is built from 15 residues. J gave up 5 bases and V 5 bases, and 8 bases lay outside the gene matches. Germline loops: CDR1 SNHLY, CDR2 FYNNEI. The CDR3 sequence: CASSNRGQGRNTIYF. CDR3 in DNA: TGTGCCAGCAGTAACCGAGGACAGGGAAGAAACACCATATATTTT.

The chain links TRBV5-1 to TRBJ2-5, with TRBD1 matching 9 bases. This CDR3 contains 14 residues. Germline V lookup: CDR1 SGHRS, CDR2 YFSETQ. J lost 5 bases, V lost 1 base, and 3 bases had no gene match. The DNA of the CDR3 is TGCGCCAGCAGCTTGACAGGGGGCTCGGAGACCCAGTACTTC. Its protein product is CASSLTGGSETQYF.

CDR3: CASSFPQDGGYTF. In DNA form, the CDR3 reads TGTGCCAGCAGTTTCCCACAGGATGGTGGCTACACCTTC. This chain links TRBV28 with TRBJ1-2, with D perhaps matching TRBD1 (5 bases). Per germline, CDR1 MDHEN and CDR2 SYDVKM. Deletions cut 3 bases from V and 7 bases from J, with 12 bases between. This CDR3 is built from 13 residues.

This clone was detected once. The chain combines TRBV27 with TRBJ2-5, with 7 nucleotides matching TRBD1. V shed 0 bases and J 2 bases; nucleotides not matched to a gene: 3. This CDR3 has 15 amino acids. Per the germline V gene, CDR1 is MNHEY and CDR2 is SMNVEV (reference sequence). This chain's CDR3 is CASSLSTGLQETQYF. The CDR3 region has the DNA TGTGCCAGCAGTTTATCGACAGGGTTACAAGAGACCCAGTACTTC.

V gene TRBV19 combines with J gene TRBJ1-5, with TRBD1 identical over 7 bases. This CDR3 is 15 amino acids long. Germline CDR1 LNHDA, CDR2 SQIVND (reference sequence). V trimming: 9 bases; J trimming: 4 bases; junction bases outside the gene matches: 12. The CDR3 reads CASQGGTRTNQPQHF. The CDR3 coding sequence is TGTGCCAGCCAGGGGGGTACACGGACGAATCAGCCCCAGCATTTT.

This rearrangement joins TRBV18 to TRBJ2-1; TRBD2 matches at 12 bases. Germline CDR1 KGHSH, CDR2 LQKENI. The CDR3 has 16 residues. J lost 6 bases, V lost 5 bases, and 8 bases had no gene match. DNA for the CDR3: TGTGCCAGCTCAAGACTAGCGGGAGTTCCAGCCAATGAGCAGTTCTTC. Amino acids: CASSRLAGVPANEQFF.

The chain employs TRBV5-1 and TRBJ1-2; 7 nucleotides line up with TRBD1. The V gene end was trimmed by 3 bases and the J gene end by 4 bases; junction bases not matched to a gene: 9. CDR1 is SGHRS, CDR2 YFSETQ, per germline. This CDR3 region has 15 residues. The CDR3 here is CASSSTTGVGYGYTF. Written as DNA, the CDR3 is TGCGCCAGCAGCTCAACCACAGGGGTCGGCTATGGCTACACCTTC. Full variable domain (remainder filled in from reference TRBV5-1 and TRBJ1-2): KAGVTQTPRYLIKTRGQQVTLSCSPISGHRSVSWYQQTPGQGLQFLFEYFSETQRNKGNFPGRFSGRQFSNSRSEMNVSTLELGDSALYLCASSSTTGVGYGYTFGSGTRLTVV.

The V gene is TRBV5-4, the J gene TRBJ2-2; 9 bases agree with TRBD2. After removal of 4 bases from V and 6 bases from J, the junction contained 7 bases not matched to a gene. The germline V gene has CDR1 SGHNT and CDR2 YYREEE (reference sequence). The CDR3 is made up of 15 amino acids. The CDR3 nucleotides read TGTGCCAGCAGCCCCGGGACTAGCTTCGCCGGGGAGCTGTTTTTT. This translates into CASSPGTSFAGELFF.

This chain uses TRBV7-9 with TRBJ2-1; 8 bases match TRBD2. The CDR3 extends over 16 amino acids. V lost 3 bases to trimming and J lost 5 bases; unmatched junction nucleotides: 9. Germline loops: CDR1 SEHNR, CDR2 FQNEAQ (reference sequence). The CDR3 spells CASSFGPGLEDNEQFF. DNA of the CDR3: TGTGCCAGCAGCTTTGGACCGGGACTAGAGGACAATGAGCAGTTCTTC.

The CDR3 protein is CASSPPAGGPQETQYF. The CDR3 bases are TGTGCCAGCAGCCCCCCGGCGGGAGGGCCTCAAGAGACCCAGTACTTC. This sequence joins TRBV28 and TRBJ2-5; 9 bases agree with TRBD2. The CDR3 has 16 residues. The germline V gene encodes CDR1 MDHEN and CDR2 SYDVKM. The trim removed 6 bases at V and 2 bases at J, leaving 10 bases unmatched.

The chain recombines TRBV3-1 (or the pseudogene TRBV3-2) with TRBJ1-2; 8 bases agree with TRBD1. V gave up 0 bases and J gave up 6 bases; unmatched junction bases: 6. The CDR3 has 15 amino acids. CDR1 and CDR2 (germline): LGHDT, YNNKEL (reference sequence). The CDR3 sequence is CASSQEVRTGHGYTF. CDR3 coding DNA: TGTGCCAGCAGCCAAGAGGTTCGGACAGGGCATGGCTACACCTTC.

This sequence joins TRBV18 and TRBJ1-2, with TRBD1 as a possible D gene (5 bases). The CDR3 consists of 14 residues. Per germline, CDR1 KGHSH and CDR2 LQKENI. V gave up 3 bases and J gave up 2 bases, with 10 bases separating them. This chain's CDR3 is CASSPQGINYGYTF. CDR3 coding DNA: TGTGCCAGCTCACCCCAGGGAATAAACTATGGCTACACCTTC.

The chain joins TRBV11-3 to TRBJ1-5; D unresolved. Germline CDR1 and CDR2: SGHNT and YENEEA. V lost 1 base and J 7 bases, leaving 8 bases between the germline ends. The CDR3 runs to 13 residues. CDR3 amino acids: CASSLGGAQPQHF. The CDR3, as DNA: TGTGCCAGCAGCTTAGGAGGAGCCCAGCCCCAGCATTTT.

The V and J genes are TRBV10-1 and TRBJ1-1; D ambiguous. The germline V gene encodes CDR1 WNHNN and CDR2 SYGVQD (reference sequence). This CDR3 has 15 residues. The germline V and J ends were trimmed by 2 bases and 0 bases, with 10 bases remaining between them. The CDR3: CASSEGQPMNTEAFF. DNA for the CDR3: TGCGCCAGCAGTGAGGGGCAGCCTATGAACACTGAAGCTTTCTTT.

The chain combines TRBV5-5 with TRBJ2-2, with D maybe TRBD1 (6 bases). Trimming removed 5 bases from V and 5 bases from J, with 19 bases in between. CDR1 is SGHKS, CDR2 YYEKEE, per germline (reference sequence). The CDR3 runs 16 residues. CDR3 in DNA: TGTGCCAGCAGTTATTGGGCAGGGGAAGGAACCGGGGAGCTGTTTTTT. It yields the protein CASSYWAGEGTGELFF.